A single sample gave rise to the 32 T cell receptor beta chains below, sequenced in a study of control samples from healthy donors and cancer patients. Data came from immunoSEQ multiplex PCR; TCRdb stores just in-frame clones and leaves some out. The sample holds 70,000 to 90,000 clones, about 93% seen once. The sample taken for sequencing was blood. Every receptor here comes from a woman aged 40 to 49 in good health.

This chain links TRBV6-5 with TRBJ1-4; D uncertain. V gave up 6 bases and J gave up 6 bases, with 17 bases separating them. This CDR3 has 15 amino acids. Germline V gives CDR1 MNHEY, CDR2 SVGAGI. This CDR3 reads CASSSGGFWDEKLFF. In nucleotides, the CDR3 is TGTGCCAGCAGCTCAGGCGGTTTCTGGGATGAAAAACTGTTTTTT.

The chain employs TRBV24-1 and TRBJ1-1; 7 nucleotides align to TRBD1. Germline CDR1 is KGHDR and CDR2 is SFDVKD. V gave up 4 bases and J gave up 4 bases; unmatched junction bases: 2. This CDR3 is built from 13 residues. The CDR3 loop is CATSDTGVTEAFF. The CDR3 DNA reads TGTGCCACCAGTGACACAGGGGTCACTGAAGCTTTCTTT.

This clone appeared a single time. The chain combines TRBV6-6 with TRBJ1-5, with TRBD1 identical over 7 bases. Trimming at V came to 10 bases and at J to 1 base, leaving 7 bases not matched to a gene. The CDR3 runs 14 residues. Germline lookup yields CDR1 MNHNY and CDR2 SVGAGI (reference sequence). The CDR3 DNA reads TGTGCCACCCAGACAGGGAACAGCAATCAGCCCCAGCATTTT. Translating gives CATQTGNSNQPQHF.

The J gene is TRBJ1-5, the V gene TRBV2; D unclear. Trimming took 4 bases from V and 3 from J, leaving 10 bases between them. The CDR3 loop spans 14 amino acids. Germline assignment: CDR1 SNHLY and CDR2 FYNNEI. The CDR3 DNA reads TGTGCCAGCAGTGGAGAGAGAAACAATCAGCCCCAGCATTTT. Encoded protein: CASSGERNNQPQHF. Drawing the rest from reference TRBV2 and TRBJ1-5, the complete variable domain is EPEVTQTPSHQVTQMGQEVILRCVPISNHLYFYWYRQILGQKVEFLVSFYNNEISEKSEIFDDQFSVERPDGSNFTLKIRSTKLEDSAMYFCASSGERNNQPQHFGDGTRLSIL.

The chain employs TRBV7-3 and TRBJ1-1, with D possibly matching TRBD1 (5 bases). Germline CDR1 is SGHTA and CDR2 is FQGTGA. V lost 4 bases and J lost 1, with 10 bases in between. The CDR3 contains 14 residues. CDR3 nucleotide sequence: TGTGCCAGCAGCTGGGACGGGGAGAACACTGAAGCTTTCTTT. This gives the protein CASSWDGENTEAFF.

This chain links TRBV7-8 with TRBJ1-6; unclear D gene. Germline V gene sequence: CDR1 SGHVS, CDR2 FQNEAQ. With 1 base removed from V and 7 bases from J, the gap between germline ends came to 14 bases. The CDR3 spans 16 residues. The DNA for the CDR3 is TGTGCCAGCAGCTTAGAGGACGCGCTGTTGAATTCACCCCTCCACTTT. Translation: CASSLEDALLNSPLHF.

The V and J genes are TRBV3-1 (or the pseudogene TRBV3-2) and TRBJ1-2; TRBD1 aligns across 7 bases. The CDR3 sequence is 14 residues long. The junction had 2 bases not matched to a gene; V was cut back by 0 bases and J by 4 bases. CDR1 and CDR2 from the germline V gene are LGHDT and YNNKEL (reference sequence). CDR3 nucleotide sequence: TGTGCCAGCAGCCAAGATTCAGGGGGCTATGGCTACACCTTC. Translating it yields CASSQDSGGYGYTF.

This chain links TRBV4-1 with TRBJ2-1, with 7 bases matching TRBD2. V gave up 0 bases and J gave up 2 bases; unmatched junction bases: 7. Germline V lookup: CDR1 MGHRA, CDR2 YSYEKL. This CDR3 region has 17 residues. CDR3 region: CASSQELGGGPYNEQFF. The CDR3 DNA reads TGCGCCAGCAGCCAAGAGTTGGGCGGGGGTCCCTACAATGAGCAGTTCTTC.

J is TRBJ1-6 and V is TRBV14, with 8 bases lining up with TRBD1. There are 15 residues in the CDR3. Germline V CDR1 and CDR2: SGHDN, FVKESK. Trimming cost V 4 bases and J 9 bases; bases outside gene matches: 8. The CDR3 spells CASSPTRGLGSPLHF. The CDR3 DNA sequence: TGTGCCAGCAGCCCCACCAGGGGGCTAGGTTCACCCCTCCACTTT.

The gene calls are TRBV6-5 and TRBJ1-4; D gene uncertain. The germline V gene has CDR1 MNHEY and CDR2 SVGAGI. Trimming left V 7 bases short and J 0 bases short, with 12 bases between. The length of the CDR3 is 15 residues. CDR3 DNA sequence: TGTGCCAGCAAGGAGTCTCTTGCAACTAATGAAAAACTGTTTTTT. It is translated as CASKESLATNEKLFF.

This clone has only one observation. The chain joins TRBV7-2 to TRBJ2-4; 7 nucleotides match TRBD1. V lost 10 bases to trimming and J lost 5 bases; unmatched junction nucleotides: 11. In germline, CDR1 is SGHTA, CDR2 FQGNSA. The CDR3 is 14 amino acids. The CDR3 bases are TGTGCCACCTCTAAGGGGGCGTATGAAAACATTCAGTACTTC. It specifies CATSKGAYENIQYF.

The chain links TRBV4-2 to TRBJ1-2, with D hard to call. The length of the CDR3 is 14 residues. CDR1 is LGHNA, CDR2 YNFKEQ, per germline. V was cut by 5 bases and J by 0 bases, with 10 bases left in between. CDR3 sequence reads: CASSSWTSNYGYTF. DNA for the CDR3: TGTGCCAGCAGCTCCTGGACCTCTAACTATGGCTACACCTTC.

This sequence joins TRBV5-1 and TRBJ2-3, with TRBD2 identical over 8 bases. The germline CDR1 and CDR2 sequences are SGHRS and YFSETQ. This CDR3 region has 19 residues. Germline trimming cut 3 bases from V and 0 bases from J; bases unmatched to any gene: 15. CDR3 DNA: TGCGCCAGCAGCTCCCGACGGGGGGGATCTGGGGCTAGCACAGATACGCAGTATTTT. Residues: CASSSRRGGSGASTDTQYF.

DNA for the CDR3: TGCGCCAGCAGTCCCGGGACTAGCAAAGAGACCCAGTACTTC. Residues: CASSPGTSKETQYF. V and J are TRBV5-1 and TRBJ2-5, with 9 bases identical to TRBD2. The germline V gene has CDR1 SGHRS and CDR2 YFSETQ. This CDR3 has 14 amino acids. The V gene end was trimmed by 5 bases and the J gene end by 3 bases; junction bases not matched to a gene: 5.

The chain uses TRBV27 and TRBJ1-5; D not resolved. The CDR3 has 16 residues. Trimming shortened V by 4 bases and J by 3 bases, and 16 bases separated the two germline ends. Germline V gene sequence: CDR1 MNHEY, CDR2 SMNVEV (reference sequence). For the CDR3, the DNA is TGTGCCAGCAGTTCCCTACACCGGATAAACAATCAGCCCCAGCATTTT. Protein: CASSSLHRINNQPQHF.

CDR3: CSVGRGTGNTIYF. As DNA, the CDR3 is TGCAGCGTTGGGCGGGGAACTGGAAACACCATATATTTT. The rearrangement uses TRBV29-1 and TRBJ1-3; D unclear. This CDR3 spans 13 amino acids. The germline V gene has CDR1 SQVTM and CDR2 ANQGSEA. V lost 4 bases, J lost 2 bases, and 9 bases lay in between.

V gene TRBV5-1 combines with J gene TRBJ2-3; 7 bases are shared with TRBD2. J gave up 5 bases and V 0 bases, and 3 bases lay outside the gene matches. Germline V gene data show CDR1 as SGHRS and CDR2 as YFSETQ. This CDR3 spans 14 amino acids. CDR3 bases: TGCGCCAGCAGCTTGGGCGGGAGTGGAGATACGCAGTATTTT. This sequence encodes CASSLGGSGDTQYF.

The chain employs TRBV30 and TRBJ1-5; D is ambiguous. Germline V gene data show CDR1 as GTSNPN and CDR2 as SVGIG (reference sequence). Trimming stripped 0 bases from V and 5 bases from J, with 8 bases between. The CDR3 runs to 13 residues. In DNA, the CDR3 is TGTGCCTGGAGTGTATTCACCCATCAGCCCCAGCATTTT. This sequence encodes CAWSVFTHQPQHF.

This clone was recorded a few times. As DNA, the CDR3 is TGCAGTGCTAGACAGGGGTATGGCTACACCTTC. Translating it yields CSARQGYGYTF. The V and J genes are TRBV20-1 and TRBJ1-2, with D perhaps matching TRBD1 (6 bases). Germline loops: CDR1 DFQATT, CDR2 SNEGSKA (reference sequence). The CDR3 consists of 11 residues. V was trimmed by 2 bases and J by 5 bases, leaving 6 bases between them.

The chain employs TRBV7-2 and TRBJ1-4; D not resolved. CDR3 length: 16 residues. Germline CDR1 SGHTA, CDR2 FQGNSA. The V end lost 2 bases, the J end lost 3 bases, and 13 bases lay between the germline ends. CDR3 region: CASSLRAGLPNEKLFF. CDR3 coding DNA: TGTGCCAGCAGCTTACGCGCGGGTCTACCTAATGAAAAACTGTTTTTT.

The chain carries TRBV7-6 and TRBJ2-1; tentative D call: TRBD2 (5 bases). Trimming pared 5 bases from V and 8 bases from J, leaving 19 bases between. The CDR3 runs to 15 residues. Germline V gene sequence: CDR1 SGHVS, CDR2 FNYEAQ. The CDR3 here is CASSQALGSLHEQFF. CDR3 DNA: TGTGCCAGCAGCCAGGCACTAGGATCCCTACATGAGCAGTTCTTC.

Of note for this clone: The germline gene is not matched at one end of the junction; a read error may be the cause. The J gene is TRBJ2-7, the V gene TRBV18, with a weak D call TRBD2 (5 bases). Germline CDR1 is KGHSH and CDR2 is LQKENI. The CDR3 is 14 amino acids. This CDR3 is CASSAPGSTYEQYF. The CDR3 DNA reads TGTGCCAGCTCAGCACCGGGATCGACCTACGAGCAGTACTTC.

The V gene is TRBV5-1, the J gene TRBJ1-1, with TRBD1 as a possible D gene (6 bases). V lost 0 bases to trimming and J lost 4 bases, with 16 bases between them. CDR1 SGHRS and CDR2 YFSETQ come from the germline V gene. This CDR3 spans 16 amino acids. CDR3 nucleotide sequence: TGCGCCAGCAGCTTGGGCGGGGGCGTATTTAGCACTGAAGCTTTCTTT. Its translation is CASSLGGGVFSTEAFF.

This clone was recorded once. The CDR3 DNA reads TGTGCCAGCAGCGGGAAGGGGGGACATCAAGAGACCCAGTACTTC. It codes for CASSGKGGHQETQYF. The chain has TRBV7-6 and TRBJ2-5, with D perhaps being TRBD1 or TRBD2 (6 bases each). The CDR3 spans 15 residues. Germline V gives CDR1 SGHVS, CDR2 FNYEAQ. Trimming removed 5 bases at V and 2 bases at J, with 15 bases between. Drawing the rest from reference TRBV7-6 and TRBJ2-5, the complete variable domain is GAGVSQSPRYKVTKRGQDVALRCDPISGHVSLYWYRQALGQGPEFLTYFNYEAQQDKSGLPNDRFSAERPEGSISTLTIQRTEQRDSAMYRCASSGKGGHQETQYFGPGTRLLVL.

The chain combines TRBV5-1 with TRBJ2-3; D is undetermined. CDR3 length: 14 residues. Per the germline V gene, CDR1 is SGHRS and CDR2 is YFSETQ. With 5 bases removed from V and 3 bases from J, the gap between germline ends came to 13 bases. The CDR3 is CASRYALVTDTQYF. Written as DNA, the CDR3 is TGCGCCAGCAGATACGCCCTCGTGACAGATACGCAGTATTTT.

The chain uses TRBV2 and TRBJ2-1; D ambiguous. This CDR3 spans 12 amino acids. The germline gives CDR1 SNHLY, CDR2 FYNNEI. V was cut by 8 bases and J by 3 bases, with 8 bases left in between. The CDR3 here is CASSEDYNEQFF. In DNA, the CDR3 is TGTGCCAGCTCTGAGGACTACAATGAGCAGTTCTTC.

The chain is built from TRBV11-2 and TRBJ1-1, with TRBD1 as a possible D gene (5 bases). This CDR3 comprises 13 residues. Per the germline V gene, CDR1 is SGHAT and CDR2 is FQNNGV. V was shortened by 5 bases and J by 5 bases, with 12 bases between the two germline ends. The CDR3 loop reads CASSLHRGTEAFF. The DNA for the CDR3 is TGTGCCAGCAGCCTACACCGGGGGACTGAAGCTTTCTTT.

This clone appeared once. The J gene is TRBJ2-1, the V gene TRBV6-4, with 9 bases that match TRBD2. The trim removed 3 bases at V and 0 bases at J, leaving 0 bases unmatched. CDR3 length: 15 residues. Germline V gives CDR1 MRHNA, CDR2 SNTAGT. CDR3 residues: CASSEAGGSYNEQFF. DNA of the CDR3: TGTGCCAGCAGTGAAGCGGGGGGCTCCTACAATGAGCAGTTCTTC.

The V gene is TRBV6-5, the J gene TRBJ1-4; possibly TRBD1 for D (5 bases). The CDR3 spans 14 residues. Germline V gives CDR1 MNHEY, CDR2 SVGAGI. V was trimmed by 6 bases and J by 5 bases, leaving 13 bases between them. The CDR3 loop is CASSSGTENEKLFF. CDR3 DNA: TGTGCCAGCAGCTCCGGGACGGAAAATGAAAAACTGTTTTTT.

CDR3 region: CASSLLGGYTF. The CDR3 nucleotides read TGTGCCAGCAGTCTCTTGGGGGGCTACACCTTC. The chain has TRBV6-2 or TRBV6-3 and TRBJ1-2; D is uncertain. This CDR3 has 11 amino acids. Trimming stripped 5 bases from V and 8 bases from J, with 9 bases between. The V gene's germline CDR1 is MNHEY and CDR2 SVGEGT.

The J gene is TRBJ2-3, the V gene TRBV5-1; D is uncertain. Germline lookup yields CDR1 SGHRS and CDR2 YFSETQ. This CDR3 region has 14 residues. The V and J ends lost 0 bases and 2 bases respectively, with 7 bases between them. In DNA, the CDR3 is TGCGCCAGCAGCTTGGGCCAGAACACAGATACGCAGTATTTT. This encodes CASSLGQNTDTQYF.

J is TRBJ2-2 and V is TRBV5-4, with 7 bases matching TRBD1. The ends lost 5 bases at V and 0 bases at J; junction bases unmatched: 4. The germline V gene encodes CDR1 SGHNT and CDR2 YYREEE (reference sequence). The CDR3 covers 15 residues. Here the CDR3 reads CASRMTGPNTGELFF. CDR3 DNA: TGTGCCAGCAGGATGACAGGGCCGAACACCGGGGAGCTGTTTTTT.